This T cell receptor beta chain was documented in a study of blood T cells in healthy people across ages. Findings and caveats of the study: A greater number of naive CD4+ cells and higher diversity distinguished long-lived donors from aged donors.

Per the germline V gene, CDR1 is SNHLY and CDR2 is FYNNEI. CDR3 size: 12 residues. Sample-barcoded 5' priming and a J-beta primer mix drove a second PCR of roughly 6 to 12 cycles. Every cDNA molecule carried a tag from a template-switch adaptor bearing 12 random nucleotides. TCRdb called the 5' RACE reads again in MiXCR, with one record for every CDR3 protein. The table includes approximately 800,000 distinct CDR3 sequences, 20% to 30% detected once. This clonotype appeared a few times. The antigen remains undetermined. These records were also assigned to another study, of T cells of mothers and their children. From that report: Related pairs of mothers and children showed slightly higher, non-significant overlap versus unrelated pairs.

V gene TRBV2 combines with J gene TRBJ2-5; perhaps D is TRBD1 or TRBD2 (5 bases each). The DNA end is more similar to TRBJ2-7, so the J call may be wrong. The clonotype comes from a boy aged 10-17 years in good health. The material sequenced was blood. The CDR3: CASWDGAYEQYF. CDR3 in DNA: TGTGCCAGCTGGGACGGAGCCTACGAGCAGTACTTC.